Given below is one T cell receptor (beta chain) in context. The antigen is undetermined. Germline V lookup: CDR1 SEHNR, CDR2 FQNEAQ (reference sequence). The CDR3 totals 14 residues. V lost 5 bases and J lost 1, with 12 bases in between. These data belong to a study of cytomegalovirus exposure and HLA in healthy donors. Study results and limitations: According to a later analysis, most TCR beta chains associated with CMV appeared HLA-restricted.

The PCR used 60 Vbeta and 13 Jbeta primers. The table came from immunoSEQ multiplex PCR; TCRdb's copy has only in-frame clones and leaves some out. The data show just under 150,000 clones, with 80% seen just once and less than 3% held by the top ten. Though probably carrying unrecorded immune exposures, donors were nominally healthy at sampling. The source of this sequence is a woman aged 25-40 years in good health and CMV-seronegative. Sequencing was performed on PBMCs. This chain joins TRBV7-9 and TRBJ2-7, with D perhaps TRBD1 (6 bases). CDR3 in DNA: TGTGCCAGCAGCCAAGCGGACAGATCCTACGAGCAGTACTTC. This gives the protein CASSQADRSYEQYF. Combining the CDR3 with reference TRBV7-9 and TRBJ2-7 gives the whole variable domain DTGVSQNPRHKITKRGQNVTFRCDPISEHNRLYWYRQTLGQGPEFLTYFQNEAQLEKSRLLSDRFSAERPKGSFSTLEIQRTEQGDSAMYLCASSQADRSYEQYFGPGTRLTVT.